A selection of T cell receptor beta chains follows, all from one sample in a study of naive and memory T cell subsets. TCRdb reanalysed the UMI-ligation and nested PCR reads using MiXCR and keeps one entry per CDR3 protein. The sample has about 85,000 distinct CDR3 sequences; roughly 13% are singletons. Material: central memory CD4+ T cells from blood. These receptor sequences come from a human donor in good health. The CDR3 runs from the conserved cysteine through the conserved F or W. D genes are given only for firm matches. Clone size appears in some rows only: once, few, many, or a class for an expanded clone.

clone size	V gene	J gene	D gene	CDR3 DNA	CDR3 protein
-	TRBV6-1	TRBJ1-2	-	TGTGCCAGCAGTGAAGCGCTTACAAGATTAGGGGCTCGGGGCTACACCTTC	CASSEALTRLGARGYTF
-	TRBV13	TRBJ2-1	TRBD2	TGTGCCAGCAGCATCCTCCGGGAGGGCCTGGGCAATGAGCAGTTCTTC	CASSILREGLGNEQFF
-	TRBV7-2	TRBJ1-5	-	TGTGCCAGCAGCTCGCAGGGAGGGCAGCCCCAGCATTTT	CASSSQGGQPQHF
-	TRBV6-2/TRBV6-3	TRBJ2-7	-	TGTGCCAGCAGACTCAACCAAGGCGGGACCTACGAGCAGTACTTC	CASRLNQGGTYEQYF
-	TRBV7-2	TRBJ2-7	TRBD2	TGTGCCAGCAGCTCTCCCCGGACTAGCGCCTACGAGCAGTACTTC	CASSSPRTSAYEQYF
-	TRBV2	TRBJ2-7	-	TGTGCCAGCACGGTCAGGAGTACCTACGAGCAGTACTTC	CASTVRSTYEQYF
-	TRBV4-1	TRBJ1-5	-	TGCGCCAGCAGCCAAGAAGCAAGAGGCCAGCCCCAGCATTTT	CASSQEARGQPQHF
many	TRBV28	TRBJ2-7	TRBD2	TGTGCCAGCAGGATTAGCGGGAGCAGCTACGAGCAGTACTTC	CASRISGSSYEQYF
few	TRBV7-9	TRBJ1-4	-	TGTGCCAGCAGCTTTGGGGGGGCGCAGGAGGAAAAACTGTTTTTT	CASSFGGAQEEKLFF
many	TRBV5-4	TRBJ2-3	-	TGTGCCAGCAGCTGGGACAATCCTAGCACAGATACGCAGTATTTT	CASSWDNPSTDTQYF
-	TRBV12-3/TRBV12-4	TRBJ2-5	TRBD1	TGTGCCAGCAGCGAGGACAGGGTTGGGGAGACCCAGTACTTC	CASSEDRVGETQYF
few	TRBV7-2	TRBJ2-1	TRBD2	TGTGCCAGCAGCCTAACACCCCTAGCGGGAGGTTACAATGAGCAGTTCTTC	CASSLTPLAGGYNEQFF
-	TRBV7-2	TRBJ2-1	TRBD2	TGTGCCAGCAGCCCGGGGGGGAGTAGGGAGCAGTTCTTC	CASSPGGSREQFF
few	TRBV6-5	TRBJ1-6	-	TGTGCCAGCAGCGTTCAGGGGAGCTCCTATAATTCACCCCTCCACTTT	CASSVQGSSYNSPLHF
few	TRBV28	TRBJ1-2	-	TGTGCCAGCAGTTACACTCTCAACTATGGCTACACCTTC	CASSYTLNYGYTF
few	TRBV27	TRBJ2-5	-	TGTGCCAGCAGTTTCCGGTCGTCCCAAGAGACCCAGTACTTC	CASSFRSSQETQYF
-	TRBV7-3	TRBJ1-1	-	TGTGCCAGCAGCCTCGACTCAAACAAGGCAGCTTTCTTT	CASSLDSNKAAFF
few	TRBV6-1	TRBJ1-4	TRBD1	TGTGCCAGCAGAACATCAGGGGGAAGTGAAAAACTGTTTTTT	CASRTSGGSEKLFF
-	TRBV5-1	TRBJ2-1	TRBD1	TGCGCCAGCAGCTTGAAAACGGACAGGGCTGCCAATGAGCAGTTCTTC	CASSLKTDRAANEQFF
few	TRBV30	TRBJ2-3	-	TGTGCCTGGAGGCGTACGGCAGGGGGCACAGATACGCAGTATTTT	CAWRRTAGGTDTQYF
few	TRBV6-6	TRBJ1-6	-	TGTGCCAGCACCTACCGGGGGGGTCTCGATTCACCCCTCCACTTT	CASTYRGGLDSPLHF
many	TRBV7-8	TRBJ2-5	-	TGTGCCAGCAGCAGAGGACAGCCCGGGGGGGAGACCCAGTACTTC	CASSRGQPGGETQYF
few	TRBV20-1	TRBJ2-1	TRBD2	TGCAGTGCTGAAAAGGGACTAGCGGCCGAGCAGTTCTTC	CSAEKGLAAEQFF
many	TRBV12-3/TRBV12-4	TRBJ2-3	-	TGTGCCAGCAGTGGGACTAGCACAGATACGCAGTATTTT	CASSGTSTDTQYF
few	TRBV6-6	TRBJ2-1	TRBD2	TGTGCCAGCAGGGACAGCGGGAGAGGGTATGAGCAGTTCTTC	CASRDSGRGYEQFF
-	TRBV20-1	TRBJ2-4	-	TGCAGTGCTAGAGATTTCGTGGCTAGACCCCCAACCAAAAACATTCAGTACTTC	CSARDFVARPPTKNIQYF
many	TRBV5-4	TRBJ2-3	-	TGTGCCAGCAGCTTGGCCGGAGCAGGGTTAGATACGCAGTATTTT	CASSLAGAGLDTQYF
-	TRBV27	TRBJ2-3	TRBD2	TGTGCCAGCAGTTTTAAGGGGTCCGGGAGGGCCCCAGATACGCAGTATTTT	CASSFKGSGRAPDTQYF
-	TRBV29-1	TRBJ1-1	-	TGCAGCGTTGAAACACATTTGAACACTGAAGCTTTCTTT	CSVETHLNTEAFF
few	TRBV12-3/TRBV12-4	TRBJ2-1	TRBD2	TGTGCCAGCAGATCTCATACCGGGACTAGCGGGTACAATGAGCAGTTCTTC	CASRSHTGTSGYNEQFF
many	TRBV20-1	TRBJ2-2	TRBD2	TGCAGTGCTAGAGAGGATCTAGCGGCGAACACCGGGGAGCTGTTTTTT	CSAREDLAANTGELFF
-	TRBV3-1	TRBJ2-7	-	TGTGCCAGCAGCCAAGTGCCGGACTCCTACGAGCAGTACTTC	CASSQVPDSYEQYF
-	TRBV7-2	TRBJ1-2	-	TGTGCCAGCAGCCCCTACTGGACAGCCGCTAACTATGGCTACACCTTC	CASSPYWTAANYGYTF
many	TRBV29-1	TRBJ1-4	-	TGCAGCGTTGAAGATCGTGGCGAAAAACTGTTTTTT	CSVEDRGEKLFF
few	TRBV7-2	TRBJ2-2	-	TGTGCCAGCAGCTTAGGGGCCGGCACCGGGGAGCTGTTTTTT	CASSLGAGTGELFF
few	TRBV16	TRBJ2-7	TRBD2	TGTGCCAGCAGCCAAACCCCCCGGGGGGGTAGCCAGCAGTACTTC	CASSQTPRGGSQQYF
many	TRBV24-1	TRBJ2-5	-	TGTGCCACCAGTGACCCCCGACAGGACGAAGAGACCCAGTACTTC	CATSDPRQDEETQYF
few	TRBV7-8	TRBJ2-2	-	TGTGCCAGCAGCCCCCGGGAGGGGGCGGCCGGGGAGCTGTTTTTT	CASSPREGAAGELFF
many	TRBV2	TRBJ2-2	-	TGTGCCAGCAGAAAGCTACCGAACACCGGGGAGCTGTTTTTT	CASRKLPNTGELFF
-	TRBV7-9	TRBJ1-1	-	TGTGCCAGCAGCTTCAGTCAGGGAAGAGACACTGAAGCTTTCTTT	CASSFSQGRDTEAFF
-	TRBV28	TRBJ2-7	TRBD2	TGTGCCAGCAGGCTCGGTAGCGGGTCCTACGAGCAGTACTTC	CASRLGSGSYEQYF
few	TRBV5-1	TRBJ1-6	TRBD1	TGCGCCAGCAGCCTTCGACAGGGGGCTAATTCACCCCTCCACTTT	CASSLRQGANSPLHF
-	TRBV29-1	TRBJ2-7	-	TGCAGCGTTGAAGGACAGGCAAGCTACGAGCAGTACTTC	CSVEGQASYEQYF
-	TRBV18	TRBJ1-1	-	TGTGCCAGCTCACCACGCCAGGGGCTTTCTGAAGCTTTCTTT	CASSPRQGLSEAFF
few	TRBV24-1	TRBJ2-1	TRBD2	TGTGCCACCAGTGATAGCTTTCCCGGACTAGCGAAATACAATGAGCAGTTCTTC	CATSDSFPGLAKYNEQFF
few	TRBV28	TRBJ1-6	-	TGTGCCAGCAGCCGAAACCATGCAGGGAGTAATTCACCCCTCCACTTT	CASSRNHAGSNSPLHF
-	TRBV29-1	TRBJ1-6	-	TGCAGCGTTCTATCTGGGGACGGAAATTCACCCCTCCACTTT	CSVLSGDGNSPLHF
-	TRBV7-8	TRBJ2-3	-	TGTGCCAGCCTTCTGGCCCGCCGCACAGATACGCAGTATTTT	CASLLARRTDTQYF
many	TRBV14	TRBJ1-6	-	TGTGCCAGCAGCCATCCAGGTCGTTCACCCCTCCACTTT	CASSHPGRSPLHF
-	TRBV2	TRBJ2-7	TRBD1	TGTGCCAGCAGGGAGAGGGACAGGGTTTACGAGCAGTACTTC	CASRERDRVYEQYF
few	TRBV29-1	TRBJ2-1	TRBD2	TGCAGCGCTTACCTGCCGGGACTAGGCAACAATGAGCAGTTCTTC	CSAYLPGLGNNEQFF
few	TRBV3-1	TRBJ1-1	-	TGTGCCAGCTCACAGCGTAACAGCGAGAACACTGAAGCTTTCTTT	CASSQRNSENTEAFF
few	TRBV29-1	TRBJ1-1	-	TGCAGCGCTCGGACGGCAAACACTGAAGCTTTCTTT	CSARTANTEAFF
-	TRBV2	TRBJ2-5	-	TGTGCCAGTACCCAGCAAGAGACCCAGTACTTC	CASTQQETQYF
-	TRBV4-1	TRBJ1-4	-	TGCGCCAGCAGCCCCCCGAGCCAGCCTGCAACTAATGAAAAACTGTTTTTT	CASSPPSQPATNEKLFF
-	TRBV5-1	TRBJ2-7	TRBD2	TGCGCCAGCAGCCCAGTTGGACTAGTCGGCACTTACGAGCAGTACTTC	CASSPVGLVGTYEQYF
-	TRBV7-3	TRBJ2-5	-	TGTGCCAGCAGCTTAACTAGCGGATACCAAGAGACCCAGTACTTC	CASSLTSGYQETQYF
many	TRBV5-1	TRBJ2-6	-	TGCGCCAGCAGCTTGCTTTCCGACGGGGCCAACGTCCTGACTTTC	CASSLLSDGANVLTF
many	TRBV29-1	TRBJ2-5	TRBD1	TGCAGCGCACGACAGGGGCCAGAGACCCAGTACTTC	CSARQGPETQYF
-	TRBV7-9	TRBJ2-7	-	TGTGCCAGCAGCTCCTTAGGAGGAGTTTCCGAGCAGTACTTC	CASSSLGGVSEQYF